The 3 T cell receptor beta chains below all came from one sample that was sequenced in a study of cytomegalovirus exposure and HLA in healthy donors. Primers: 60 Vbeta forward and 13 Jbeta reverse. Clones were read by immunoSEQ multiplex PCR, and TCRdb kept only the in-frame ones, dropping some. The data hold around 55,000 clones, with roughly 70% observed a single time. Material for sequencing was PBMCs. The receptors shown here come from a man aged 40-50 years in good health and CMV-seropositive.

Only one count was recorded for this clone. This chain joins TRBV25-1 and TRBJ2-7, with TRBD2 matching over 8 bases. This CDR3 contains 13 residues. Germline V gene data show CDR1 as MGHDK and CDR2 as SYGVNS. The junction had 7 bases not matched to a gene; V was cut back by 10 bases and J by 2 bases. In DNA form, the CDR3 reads TGTGCCACCCTAGGCGGGGGGACCTACGAGCAGTACTTC. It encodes CATLGGGTYEQYF.

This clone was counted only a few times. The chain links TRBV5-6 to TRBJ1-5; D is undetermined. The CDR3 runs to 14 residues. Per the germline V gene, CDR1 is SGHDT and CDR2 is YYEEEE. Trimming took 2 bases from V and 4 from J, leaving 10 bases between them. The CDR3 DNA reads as TGTGCCAGCAGCTTTTCCCAGAATAATCAGCCCCAGCATTTT. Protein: CASSFSQNNQPQHF.

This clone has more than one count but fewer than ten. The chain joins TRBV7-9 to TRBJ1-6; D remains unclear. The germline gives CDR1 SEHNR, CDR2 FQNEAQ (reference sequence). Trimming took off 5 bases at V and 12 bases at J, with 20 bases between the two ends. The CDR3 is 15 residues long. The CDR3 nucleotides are TGTGCCAGCAGCCTACCCTCGGGAGGCGCCGTACCCCTCCACTTT. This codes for CASSLPSGGAVPLHF.